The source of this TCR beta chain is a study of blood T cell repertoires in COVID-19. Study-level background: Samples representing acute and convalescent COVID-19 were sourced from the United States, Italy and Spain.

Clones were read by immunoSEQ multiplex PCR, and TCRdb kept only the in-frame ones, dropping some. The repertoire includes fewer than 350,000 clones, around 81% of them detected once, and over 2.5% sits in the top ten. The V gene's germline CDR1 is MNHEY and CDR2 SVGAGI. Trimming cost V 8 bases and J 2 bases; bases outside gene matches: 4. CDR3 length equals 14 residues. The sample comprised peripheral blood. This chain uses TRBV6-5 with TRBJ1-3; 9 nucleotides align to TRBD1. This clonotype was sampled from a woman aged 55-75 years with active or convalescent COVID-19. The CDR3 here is CASETGGTGNTIYF. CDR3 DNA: TGTGCCAGCGAGACAGGGGGGACTGGAAACACCATATATTTT.